This passage covers 18 T cell receptor beta chains from one sample sequenced in a study of cytomegalovirus exposure and HLA in healthy donors. The PCR had 60 Vbeta and 13 Jbeta primers. Produced via immunoSEQ multiplex PCR; TCRdb's table is partial and in-frame only. Counted here are approximately 190,000 clones, 82% occurring once; the ten biggest clones make up 0.7% to 0.95%. Sequenced sample: PBMCs. The receptors here all came from a woman aged 18 to 35 in good health and CMV-seronegative.

The chain uses TRBV10-3 and TRBJ2-5; TRBD2 agrees at 15 bases. In germline, CDR1 is ENHRY, CDR2 SYGVKD. V shed 3 bases, J shed 3 bases, and the junction held 8 bases outside the gene matches. This CDR3 is built from 18 residues. In DNA form, the CDR3 reads TGTGCCATCAGTGACGACGGGACTAGCGGGGGGCACGAAGAGACCCAGTACTTC. Protein product: CAISDDGTSGGHEETQYF.

The rearrangement links TRBV5-1 to TRBJ1-5; the D gene is possibly TRBD1 (5 bases). Germline assignment: CDR1 SGHRS and CDR2 YFSETQ. The CDR3 covers 15 residues. The ends were cut back, 0 bases at V and 6 bases at J, with 13 bases in the middle. The CDR3: CASSLGGEGSQPQHF. DNA for the CDR3: TGCGCCAGCAGCTTGGGGGGGGAAGGGAGTCAGCCCCAGCATTTT.

The table lists this clone with a count of one. This rearrangement joins TRBV5-8 to TRBJ2-1; 8 positions match TRBD2. The CDR3 extends over 15 amino acids. J was trimmed by 3 bases and V by 2 bases; bases with no gene match: 4. From germline, CDR1 is SGHTS and CDR2 YDEGEE. DNA for the CDR3: TGTGCCAGCAGCTTTTTAGCGGGAAGCTACAATGAGCAGTTCTTC. Translation gives CASSFLAGSYNEQFF.

The chain joins TRBV11-3 to TRBJ2-7; 8 bases are a match to TRBD2. The V gene end was trimmed by 1 base and the J gene end by 5 bases; junction bases not matched to a gene: 7. The germline V gene has CDR1 SGHNT and CDR2 YENEEA. CDR3 length: 15 residues. CDR3 in amino acids: CASSLGLGRADEQYF. For the CDR3, the DNA is TGTGCCAGCAGCTTAGGTCTCGGGAGGGCCGACGAGCAGTACTTC.

This rearrangement joins TRBV5-4 to TRBJ2-7, with a possible D match to TRBD2 (5 bases). CDR1 and CDR2 from the germline V gene are SGHNT and YYREEE (reference sequence). V shed 2 bases and J shed 2 bases, with 17 bases lying between them. The CDR3 totals 16 residues. The CDR3 nucleotides are TGTGCCAGCAGCTTTGGAGGACTGCCAAGCGCCTACGAGCAGTACTTC. It translates to CASSFGGLPSAYEQYF.

The rearrangement joins TRBV27 to TRBJ1-6; D is unclear. Trimming removed 11 bases from V and 0 bases from J, with 14 bases in between. The CDR3 totals 15 residues. Germline V CDR1 and CDR2: MNHEY, SMNVEV (reference sequence). For the CDR3, the DNA is TGTGCCTCCGGGAAGTCGGGCTCCTATAATTCACCCCTCCACTTT. Translated, it gives CASGKSGSYNSPLHF.

The rearrangement links TRBV6-5 to TRBJ1-1; D may be TRBD1 (5 bases). V was shortened by 7 bases and J by 1 base, with 16 bases between the two germline ends. Per the germline V gene, CDR1 is MNHEY and CDR2 is SVGAGI. The CDR3 sequence is 15 residues long. CDR3 bases: TGTGCCAGCATTCGGGACTCTAGCGGGAACACTGAAGCTTTCTTT. Translation gives CASIRDSSGNTEAFF.

In this sample, this clone turned up once. V is TRBV5-4 and J is TRBJ2-7; 14 nucleotides agree with TRBD2. Germline V gene sequence: CDR1 SGHNT, CDR2 YYREEE (reference sequence). CDR3 length equals 18 residues. The trim removed 0 bases at V and 2 bases at J, leaving 7 bases unmatched. CDR3 loop: CASSLEVGLAGVPYEQYF. As DNA, the CDR3 is TGTGCCAGCAGCTTGGAAGTGGGACTAGCGGGAGTGCCCTACGAGCAGTACTTC. The variable domain in full, with the rest retrieved from reference TRBV5-4 and TRBJ2-7, is ETGVTQSPTHLIKTRGQQVTLRCSSQSGHNTVSWYQQALGQGPQFIFQYYREEENGRGNFPPRFSGLQFPNYSSELNVNALELDDSALYLCASSLEVGLAGVPYEQYFGPGTRLTVT.

V is TRBV10-1 and J is TRBJ1-1; D gene ambiguous. The CDR3 is made up of 18 amino acids. Trimming removed 0 bases from V and 1 base from J, with 18 bases in between. Germline loops: CDR1 WNHNN, CDR2 SYGVQD (reference sequence). The CDR3 reads CASSESNSSKFPNTEAFF. The CDR3 region has the DNA TGCGCCAGCAGTGAGTCGAACAGTTCTAAATTCCCGAACACTGAAGCTTTCTTT.

V is TRBV14 and J is TRBJ1-2, with D perhaps matching TRBD1 (5 bases). Germline assignment: CDR1 SGHDN and CDR2 FVKESK. CDR3 size: 13 residues. Trimming removed 2 bases from V and 6 bases from J, with 10 bases in between. DNA of the CDR3: TGTGCCAGCAGCCAATTGCAGGGTCATGGCTACACCTTC. Its protein product is CASSQLQGHGYTF.

The rearrangement links TRBV6-1 to TRBJ1-1, with 8 bases fitting TRBD1. This CDR3 has 16 residues. The germline gives CDR1 MNHNS, CDR2 SASEGT. Trimming removed 3 bases from V and 5 bases from J; junction bases left unmatched: 11. The CDR3 sequence: CASSEPPPGGRTEAFF. CDR3 coding DNA: TGTGCCAGCAGTGAGCCCCCTCCAGGGGGCAGGACTGAAGCTTTCTTT.

This chain joins TRBV6-5 and TRBJ1-1, with TRBD1 matching over 7 bases. The CDR3 has 14 amino acids. The germline CDR1 and CDR2 sequences are MNHEY and SVGAGI. Trimming cost V 4 bases and J 0 bases; bases outside gene matches: 2. For the CDR3, the DNA is TGTGCCAGCAGTTTGGGACAGTTGAACACTGAAGCTTTCTTT. Its translation: CASSLGQLNTEAFF.

The chain joins TRBV27 to TRBJ1-6; 7 bases agree with TRBD1. Germline loops: CDR1 MNHEY, CDR2 SMNVEV (reference sequence). The CDR3 runs to 13 residues. The ends lost 6 bases at V and 11 bases at J; junction bases unmatched: 7. DNA of the CDR3: TGTGCCAGCAGGAAAACAGGGGCAACACCCCTCCACTTT. It encodes CASRKTGATPLHF.

This chain connects TRBV6-4 to TRBJ2-3, with 8 bases fitting TRBD2. CDR3 size: 16 residues. The J segment lost 1 base and the V segment lost 2 bases, leaving 5 bases of the junction unmatched. CDR1 and CDR2 from the germline V gene are MRHNA and SNTAGT. CDR3 in DNA: TGTGCCAGCAGTGACCGGGAGGGCCTCGGCACAGATACGCAGTATTTT. This gives the protein CASSDREGLGTDTQYF.

This clone showed up just a few times. This sequence joins TRBV19 and TRBJ2-4; TRBD2 agrees at 8 bases. The V segment lost 6 bases and the J segment 0 bases; nucleotides outside the gene matches: 10. The CDR3 loop spans 17 amino acids. Per the germline V gene, CDR1 is LNHDA and CDR2 is SQIVND (reference sequence). The CDR3 protein is CASSYSRSGGAKNIQYF. In DNA form, the CDR3 reads TGTGCCAGTAGCTACTCCCGCAGCGGGGGAGCCAAAAACATTCAGTACTTC.

The chain carries TRBV7-9 and TRBJ1-1; 7 bases match TRBD1. This CDR3 spans 17 amino acids. Germline V gene sequence: CDR1 SEHNR, CDR2 FQNEAQ (reference sequence). After removal of 5 bases from V and 1 base from J, the junction contained 13 bases not matched to a gene. Written as DNA, the CDR3 is TGTGCCAGCAGCCAGCCCGACAGGGCGTCGGCGAACACTGAAGCTTTCTTT. It encodes CASSQPDRASANTEAFF.

The rearrangement uses TRBV2 and TRBJ2-7; D gene uncertain. The ends were cut back, 2 bases at V and 4 bases at J, with 6 bases in the middle. CDR1 and CDR2 from the germline V gene are SNHLY and FYNNEI. The CDR3 runs to 12 residues. Here the CDR3 reads CASSERRYEQYF. The CDR3, as DNA: TGTGCCAGCAGTGAAAGGCGGTACGAGCAGTACTTC.

The V gene is TRBV29-1, the J gene TRBJ2-7; D is perhaps TRBD2 (7 bases). Germline CDR1 reads SQVTM; CDR2 reads ANQGSEA. CDR3 length: 14 residues. The V and J ends lost 1 base and 0 bases respectively, with 10 bases between them. CDR3 in DNA: TGCAGCGTTGAAGGTGCGGGGGCCTCCTACGAGCAGTACTTC. Its protein product is CSVEGAGASYEQYF.